This paragraph reports one T cell receptor beta chain. The junction shows a germline mismatch at one end, possibly a read error. As originally analysed: Researchers report that nucleated cell counts were estimated from reference gene primer amplification. The table came from immunoSEQ multiplex PCR; TCRdb's copy has only in-frame clones and leaves some out. V, J and clone size were drawn from that table, and D and trimming were deduced from the DNA. Among 300,000 or so clones listed, 85% were seen once. The data are from a study of blood T cell repertoires in COVID-19. On the study more broadly: Samples of COVID-19 (acute and convalescent) were obtained from the United States, Italy and Spain. PBMCs, B-cell-depleted T cells, or T cells were the source of the cDNA or gDNA that made up the material.

Sequenced sample: peripheral blood. The origin of this receptor is a woman aged 45 to 65 with active or convalescent COVID-19.

CDR3 in amino acids: CASTPGGTDLSLHF. The DNA for the CDR3 is TGTGCCAGCACTCCAGGGGGGACAGATTTGTCGTTACACTTC. V gene TRBV28 combines with J gene TRBJ2-7, with a tentative D call TRBD1 (7 bases). The CDR3 is 14 amino acids. CDR1 and CDR2 from the germline V gene are MDHEN and SYDVKM. The full variable domain, in which reference TRBV28 and TRBJ2-7 provide the parts outside the CDR3, is DVKVTQSSRYLVKRTGEKVFLECVQDMDHENMFWYRQDPGLGLRLIYFSYDVKMKEKGDIPEGYSVSREKKERFSLILESASTNQTSMYLCASTPGGTDLSLHFGPGTRLTVT.